A single sample is the source of the 21 T cell receptor beta chains below, sequenced in a study of CD8+ T cells in alopecia areata. Extraction of RNA preceded its reverse transcription into cDNA, which served as the sequencing template. Libraries were prepared by immunoSEQ multiplex PCR; TCRdb keeps only in-frame clonotypes and omits some of them. The sample yields roughly 23,000 clones, 40% to 65% seen once. Sequencing was done on a sample of NKG2D-high CD8+ T cells sorted from blood. The receptors were sampled from a human donor with alopecia areata.

In this sample, this clone turned up once. The chain couples TRBV5-6 to TRBJ2-7; possibly TRBD1 or TRBD2 for D (5 bases each). V was shortened by 1 base and J by 4 bases, with 15 bases between the two germline ends. The CDR3 is 15 residues long. Germline loops: CDR1 SGHDT, CDR2 YYEEEE. Written as DNA, the CDR3 is TGTGCCAGCAGCTTGAGGAGGTTCAGGGCGTACGAGCAGTACTTC. It translates to CASSLRRFRAYEQYF.

A remark on this clone: Compared with germline, one end of the junction differs, possibly owing to a read error. The J gene is TRBJ1-1, the V gene TRBV2; tentatively, D is TRBD1 (5 bases). Germline lookup yields CDR1 SNHLY and CDR2 FYNNEI. The CDR3 is 8 amino acids. CDR3 nucleotide sequence: TGTGCCAGCAGTAGGGACCTCTTC. Translation gives CASSRDLF.

As to this clone: The same CDR3 also results from other DNA sequences found in this sample. This chain connects TRBV19 to TRBJ2-1; no clear D gene. The CDR3 is 13 amino acids. The germline CDR1 and CDR2 sequences are LNHDA and SQIVND (reference sequence). V shed 6 bases and J shed 4 bases, with 10 bases lying between them. For the CDR3, the DNA is TGTGCCAGTAGGTTAGGCTCGTACAATGAGCAGTTCTTC. It specifies CASRLGSYNEQFF.

This chain joins TRBV29-1 and TRBJ2-1; D perhaps matches TRBD2 (6 bases). This CDR3 has 16 amino acids. Germline assignment: CDR1 SQVTM and CDR2 ANQGSEA. V shed 4 bases and J shed 3 bases, with 19 bases lying between them. Here the CDR3 reads CSVGDYGDSYYNEQFF. The CDR3 region has the DNA TGCAGCGTTGGTGATTACGGGGACTCATACTACAATGAGCAGTTCTTC.

This chain links TRBV9 with TRBJ2-1, with 11 bases fitting TRBD2. The V gene's germline CDR1 is SGDLS and CDR2 YYNGEE. The V segment lost 3 bases and the J segment 7 bases; nucleotides outside the gene matches: 3. The CDR3 sequence is 14 residues long. The CDR3 sequence: CASSEGTSGNEQFF. In DNA, the CDR3 is TGTGCCAGCAGCGAGGGGACTAGCGGTAATGAGCAGTTCTTC.

The chain is built from TRBV7-3 and TRBJ2-5; 9 nucleotides match TRBD1. The CDR3 is 15 residues long. Germline V gene sequence: CDR1 SGHTA, CDR2 FQGTGA. The ends lost 6 bases at V and 4 bases at J; junction bases unmatched: 9. In nucleotides, the CDR3 is TGTGCCAGCAGTCCCGGGACAGGGTTTGGAGAGACCCAGTACTTC. Translation gives CASSPGTGFGETQYF.

The chain joins TRBV7-6 to TRBJ2-3, with a tentative D call TRBD2 (6 bases). Germline V gene data show CDR1 as SGHVS and CDR2 as FNYEAQ. Trimming removed 3 bases at V and 0 bases at J, with 16 bases between. CDR3 length: 17 residues. CDR3 sequence reads: CASSFDSPGTSTDTQYF. The DNA of the CDR3 is TGTGCCAGCAGCTTCGATTCCCCCGGGACTAGCACAGATACGCAGTATTTT.

The rearrangement joins TRBV6-5 to TRBJ2-3; D not resolved. Germline lookup yields CDR1 MNHEY and CDR2 SVGAGI. The CDR3 contains 13 residues. V gave up 4 bases and J gave up 4 bases, with 9 bases separating them. The DNA of the CDR3 is TGTGCCAGCAGTTCCCCCCGGGCAGATACGCAGTATTTT. Residues: CASSSPRADTQYF.

This sequence joins TRBV28 and TRBJ1-3; TRBD1 agrees at 7 bases. The length of the CDR3 is 17 residues. Germline trimming cut 3 bases from V and 4 bases from J; bases unmatched to any gene: 12. CDR1 and CDR2 (germline): MDHEN, SYDVKM. CDR3 sequence: CASSFTGASARGNTIYF. In DNA, the CDR3 is TGTGCCAGCAGTTTTACAGGGGCGTCAGCTCGAGGAAACACCATATATTTT.

This clone was counted only a few times. V usage is TRBV6-1 and J usage is TRBJ2-3, with TRBD1 identical over 11 bases. The germline CDR1 and CDR2 sequences are MNHNS and SASEGT. V was clipped by 4 bases and J by 4 bases; unmatched bases: 7. The CDR3 covers 16 residues. CDR3 nucleotides: TGTGCCAGCAGTGGGACAGGGGGCCGCTCTCCAGATACGCAGTATTTT. It encodes CASSGTGGRSPDTQYF.

J is TRBJ2-1 and V is TRBV5-1; D may be TRBD1 (5 bases). V shed 0 bases and J shed 2 bases, with 21 bases lying between them. The germline CDR1 and CDR2 sequences are SGHRS and YFSETQ. The CDR3 totals 19 residues. CDR3 sequence reads: CASSLVGREAHLPYNEQFF. The CDR3, as DNA: TGCGCCAGCAGCTTGGTTGGCAGGGAAGCCCACCTACCCTACAATGAGCAGTTCTTC.

This clone was counted a few times. CDR3 coding DNA: TGCGCCAGCAGCTGGGACGGCACACCCACTGGGGCCAACGTCCTGACTTTC. Encoded protein: CASSWDGTPTGANVLTF. The chain is built from TRBV5-1 and TRBJ2-6, with D tentatively TRBD1 or TRBD2 (5 bases each). V gave up 3 bases and J gave up 2 bases, with 15 bases separating them. This CDR3 has 17 residues. Germline V gene sequence: CDR1 SGHRS, CDR2 YFSETQ.

This clone was observed a handful of times. This rearrangement joins TRBV28 to TRBJ1-3; no firm D call. V dropped 3 bases and J dropped 0 bases, with 9 bases sitting between them. The CDR3 is 15 amino acids. The V gene's germline CDR1 is MDHEN and CDR2 SYDVKM. CDR3 residues: CASSLRVYSGNTIYF. CDR3 nucleotide sequence: TGTGCCAGCAGTTTGCGGGTTTACTCTGGAAACACCATATATTTT.

The chain employs TRBV28 and TRBJ2-7; tentatively, D is TRBD2 (6 bases). Deletions cut 4 bases from V and 3 bases from J, with 19 bases between. The CDR3 spans 16 residues. Germline loops: CDR1 MDHEN, CDR2 SYDVKM. The DNA for the CDR3 is TGTGCCAGCAGTTCTCCATTTCTCCCGGGGGTCTACGAGCAGTACTTC. This gives the protein CASSSPFLPGVYEQYF.

V usage is TRBV28 and J usage is TRBJ2-1; 7 nucleotides match TRBD1. CDR1 and CDR2 (germline): MDHEN, SYDVKM. Unmatched junction bases numbered 3, after V lost 3 bases and J lost 13 bases. This CDR3 is built from 11 residues. The CDR3 sequence is CASSFGTEQFF. The CDR3 DNA reads TGTGCCAGCAGTTTTGGGACAGAACAGTTCTTC.

The chain combines TRBV27 with TRBJ2-1; D perhaps matches TRBD1 (6 bases). CDR1 and CDR2 (germline): MNHEY, SMNVEV (reference sequence). This CDR3 has 15 amino acids. Trimming took 6 bases from V and 0 from J, leaving 12 bases between them. This chain's CDR3 is CASSPRGYSYNEQFF. The CDR3 DNA reads as TGTGCCAGCAGCCCCAGGGGATACTCCTACAATGAGCAGTTCTTC.

The rearrangement uses TRBV2 and TRBJ2-3; possible D gene TRBD1, 5 bases. V was cut by 8 bases and J by 2 bases, with 20 bases left in between. This CDR3 is built from 16 residues. Germline CDR1 and CDR2: SNHLY and FYNNEI. As DNA, the CDR3 is TGTGCCAGCGGGGCTAGAGGCCTCGCCCCCACAGATACGCAGTATTTT. This codes for CASGARGLAPTDTQYF. Using reference TRBV2 and TRBJ2-3 for the parts outside the CDR3, the full variable domain is EPEVTQTPSHQVTQMGQEVILRCVPISNHLYFYWYRQILGQKVEFLVSFYNNEISEKSEIFDDQFSVERPDGSNFTLKIRSTKLEDSAMYFCASGARGLAPTDTQYFGPGTRLTVL.

V gene TRBV5-5 combines with J gene TRBJ1-1; D remains ambiguous. Germline lookup yields CDR1 SGHKS and CDR2 YYEKEE (reference sequence). Deletions cut 4 bases from V and 5 bases from J, with 12 bases between. There are 13 residues in the CDR3. CDR3 in DNA: TGTGCCAGCAGCCCGTCGACGAGGACTGAAGCTTTCTTT. As protein: CASSPSTRTEAFF.

In this sample, this clone is medium-sized. The chain links TRBV6-6 to TRBJ2-5; the match to TRBD2 covers 13 bases. V was pared by 5 bases and J by 5 bases, with 5 bases of the junction left unmatched. This CDR3 spans 15 amino acids. CDR1 and CDR2 from the germline V gene are MNHNY and SVGAGI (reference sequence). DNA of the CDR3: TGTGCCAGCAGTGGACTAGCGGGGGCCTTGGAGACCCAGTACTTC. Translating gives CASSGLAGALETQYF.

This clone occurred a few times. The J gene is TRBJ2-7, the V gene TRBV5-5; D not resolved. Trimming removed 0 bases at V and 6 bases at J, with 10 bases between. The germline V gene has CDR1 SGHKS and CDR2 YYEKEE (reference sequence). This CDR3 spans 13 amino acids. The CDR3 loop reads CASSLVVGAEQYF. As DNA, the CDR3 is TGTGCCAGCAGCTTGGTAGTGGGCGCCGAGCAGTACTTC.

The J gene is TRBJ2-1, the V gene TRBV6-1; D might be TRBD1 (6 bases). The length of the CDR3 is 14 residues. Per the germline V gene, CDR1 is MNHNS and CDR2 is SASEGT. Trimming pared 7 bases from V and 5 bases from J, leaving 15 bases between. The CDR3 DNA is TGTGCCAGCAAAGGTGGACAGAGCAACAATGAGCAGTTCTTC. It encodes CASKGGQSNNEQFF.